This TCR beta chain was sequenced during a study of T cells in Graves' hyperthyroidism and ophthalmopathy. Turning to the study itself: Blood was drawn when the patient was first diagnosed and still untreated.

Source material for PBMCs was more than 9.5 ml fresh peripheral blood. At least ten counts were recorded for this clonotype. TCR beta CDR3 regions were amplified from RNA transcripts. An initial round of RT-PCR targeting the TCR CDR3 relied on the HTBI primer set. TCRdb called the multiplex PCR reads again in MiXCR, with one record for every CDR3 protein. The repertoire holds a few hundred thousand distinct CDR3 sequences, with more than 15% as singletons. The sample was blood. The clonotype originates from a woman in her thirties with Graves' hyperthyroidism.

The CDR3 here is CASSQSGAAPGTQYF. The CDR3, as DNA: TGTGCCAGCAGCCAGAGTGGGGCGGCCCCCGGGACCCAGTACTTC. This chain links TRBV7-2 with TRBJ2-5; weak D call: TRBD1 (5 bases). V gave up 5 bases and J gave up 7 bases, with 20 bases separating them. There are 15 residues in the CDR3. Germline V gene data show CDR1 as SGHTA and CDR2 as FQGNSA.